The source of this T cell receptor (beta chain) is a study of beta chain features in type 1 diabetes. Of note for this clone: The antigen is not known.

Central memory, naive, regulatory and stem cell-like memory CD4+ cells were sorted by CD45RO/CCR7/CD25/CD127/CD95/CD27. Study observations and caveats: TCRB CDR3 length was moderately but significantly reduced in all four CD4+ subsets of Type 1 diabetes patients. High-TCR-expressing cells could be over-represented by cDNA sequencing. A potential influence of HLA type upon TCRB rearrangement remained unresolved herein.

cDNA synthesis used the whole RNA isolate, giving expressed TCRB sequences. The table came from immunoSEQ multiplex PCR; TCRdb's copy has only in-frame clones and leaves some out. The data show roughly 60,000 clones, about 55% seen once. This receptor was identified in a woman aged 18-30 years in good health. Material: Tregs from blood.

This CDR3 reads CASSLSSWGPLGYGELFF. CDR3 sequence (DNA): TGTGCCAGCAGCTTAAGCTCCTGGGGGCCCCTGGGCTACGGGGAGCTGTTTTTT. This chain joins TRBV7-2 and TRBJ2-2; D possibly corresponds to TRBD1 (6 bases). The CDR3 consists of 18 residues. The V gene lost 2 bases and the J gene lost 7 bases, with 23 bases spanning the gap. Germline values: CDR1 SGHTA, CDR2 FQGNSA.